One and the same sample provided the 18 T cell receptor beta chains below, sequenced in a study of cytomegalovirus exposure and HLA in healthy donors. 13 Jbeta primers and 60 Vbeta primers were used for the PCR. Method: immunoSEQ multiplex PCR; TCRdb's copy keeps in-frame clones and lacks some. The table records about 59,000 clones, about 80% of them present only once. The sequenced sample was PBMCs. The source of these receptors is a man aged 35-49 years in good health and CMV-seronegative.

The rearrangement joins TRBV11-2 to TRBJ1-2; 7 nucleotides match TRBD1. CDR1 is SGHAT, CDR2 FQNNGV, per germline. Losses at the gene ends were 0 bases for V and 4 bases for J; bases not matched to a gene: 11. This CDR3 contains 17 residues. CDR3 sequence reads: CASSLDTAPGQRYGYTF. The CDR3 bases are TGTGCCAGCAGCTTAGACACCGCCCCGGGACAGCGCTATGGCTACACCTTC.

This chain links TRBV19 with TRBJ1-6, with 8 bases fitting TRBD1. This CDR3 contains 16 residues. CDR1 is LNHDA, CDR2 SQIVND, per germline (reference sequence). The J segment lost 9 bases and the V segment lost 5 bases, leaving 12 bases of the junction unmatched. The CDR3 spells CASSARQGRVGSPLHF. The DNA of the CDR3 is TGTGCCAGTAGTGCGAGACAGGGGCGAGTAGGTTCACCCCTCCACTTT. The full variable domain, rest sourced from reference TRBV19 and TRBJ1-6, is DGGITQSPKYLFRKEGQNVTLSCEQNLNHDAMYWYRQDPGQGLRLIYYSQIVNDFQKGDIAEGYSVSREKKESFPLTVTSAQKNPTAFYLCASSARQGRVGSPLHFGNGTRLTVT.

This clone came up once. The chain has TRBV4-3 and TRBJ2-3, with a weak D call TRBD1 (7 bases). V lost 0 bases and J lost 0, with 19 bases in between. Germline V gene sequence: CDR1 LGHNA, CDR2 YSLEER. This CDR3 spans 19 amino acids. The CDR3 loop reads CASSQDPGGTVSSTDTQYF. The CDR3 DNA reads as TGCGCCAGCAGCCAAGATCCGGGCGGGACAGTTTCTAGCACAGATACGCAGTATTTT.

CDR3 coding DNA: TGTGCCAGCAGGAACCGGGACAATTATAACTATGGCTACACCTTC. This gives the protein CASRNRDNYNYGYTF. The rearrangement uses TRBV6-1 and TRBJ1-2; D possibly corresponds to TRBD1 (6 bases). The CDR3 extends over 15 amino acids. The V gene lost 6 bases and the J gene lost 1 base, with 15 bases spanning the gap. Per germline, CDR1 MNHNS and CDR2 SASEGT.

V is TRBV25-1 and J is TRBJ2-7; 8 bases fit TRBD1. Germline CDR1 is MGHDK and CDR2 is SYGVNS. The V and J ends lost 8 bases and 5 bases, in that order; junction bases with no gene match: 11. This CDR3 is 14 amino acids long. The CDR3 protein is CASGPTGVGNEQYF. CDR3 in DNA: TGTGCCAGCGGACCGACAGGGGTAGGCAACGAGCAGTACTTC.

The rearrangement links TRBV2 to TRBJ2-5, with TRBD2 matching over 12 bases. This CDR3 spans 14 amino acids. Unmatched junction bases numbered 5, after V lost 6 bases and J lost 6 bases. CDR1 SNHLY and CDR2 FYNNEI come from the germline V gene. This CDR3 is CASRSSGGEKTQYF. CDR3 DNA sequence: TGTGCCAGCAGGTCTAGCGGGGGGGAGAAGACCCAGTACTTC.

The chain couples TRBV2 to TRBJ2-4; D is possibly TRBD2 (6 bases). V dropped 8 bases and J dropped 6 bases, with 11 bases sitting between them. The V gene's germline CDR1 is SNHLY and CDR2 FYNNEI. The CDR3 consists of 12 residues. CDR3 sequence reads: CASSGGTNIQYF. The CDR3 DNA follows: TGTGCCAGCTCCGGCGGGACAAACATTCAGTACTTC.

The chain is built from TRBV19 and TRBJ2-1; 7 nucleotides align to TRBD2. Germline V gene sequence: CDR1 LNHDA, CDR2 SQIVND (reference sequence). The V gene end was trimmed by 6 bases and the J gene end by 5 bases; junction bases not matched to a gene: 7. The CDR3 is 14 amino acids. The CDR3 loop is CASRAGLLHNEQFF. As DNA, the CDR3 is TGTGCCAGTAGGGCGGGACTACTACACAATGAGCAGTTCTTC.

The chain is built from TRBV13 and TRBJ1-3; the match to TRBD1 covers 7 bases. There are 18 residues in the CDR3. V trimming: 5 bases; J trimming: 4 bases; junction bases outside the gene matches: 17. Germline CDR1 and CDR2: PRHDT and FYEKMQ (reference sequence). The CDR3 sequence: CASSLQQRQGDKGNTIYF. The CDR3 nucleotides are TGTGCCAGCAGCCTCCAGCAACGACAGGGCGATAAAGGAAACACCATATATTTT.

The CDR3 spells CASSATGSNQPQHF. The DNA of the CDR3 is TGTGCCAGTAGTGCCACTGGTAGCAATCAGCCCCAGCATTTT. The rearrangement uses TRBV19 and TRBJ1-5; D unclear. The germline CDR1 and CDR2 sequences are LNHDA and SQIVND (reference sequence). Trimming shortened V by 5 bases and J by 0 bases, and 8 bases separated the two germline ends. The CDR3 is made up of 14 amino acids.

This chain connects TRBV7-8 to TRBJ2-7; TRBD2 might be the D (7 bases). Trimming pared 4 bases from V and 2 bases from J, leaving 12 bases between. The CDR3 runs 14 residues. Per germline, CDR1 SGHVS and CDR2 FQNEAQ. CDR3 region: CASSSGGQPYEQYF. Written as DNA, the CDR3 is TGTGCCAGCAGCTCGGGGGGCCAGCCCTACGAGCAGTACTTC.

This rearrangement joins TRBV5-8 to TRBJ1-5; a possible D gene is TRBD1 (6 bases). The germline gives CDR1 SGHTS, CDR2 YDEGEE. This CDR3 contains 16 residues. V was cut by 5 bases and J by 3 bases, with 18 bases left in between. The CDR3 protein is CASRKQGLGPNQPQHF. CDR3 bases: TGTGCCAGCAGGAAACAGGGATTGGGGCCCAATCAGCCCCAGCATTTT.

The CDR3, as DNA: TGTGCCTGGAGTATTGGAACAGGGCCTTACGAGCAGTACTTC. It translates to CAWSIGTGPYEQYF. This chain joins TRBV30 and TRBJ2-7; D is perhaps TRBD1 (6 bases). V lost 2 bases to trimming and J lost 4 bases, with 15 bases between them. This CDR3 comprises 14 residues. CDR1 and CDR2 (germline): GTSNPN, SVGIG (reference sequence).

This sequence joins TRBV29-1 and TRBJ2-2; 12 nucleotides agree with TRBD2. Germline lookup yields CDR1 SQVTM and CDR2 ANQGSEA. V trimming: 7 bases; J trimming: 4 bases; junction bases outside the gene matches: 10. CDR3 length: 16 residues. In nucleotides, the CDR3 is TGCAGCGCGCAGGGGGCTAGCGGGGGGGCCACCGGGGAGCTGTTTTTT. It yields the protein CSAQGASGGATGELFF.

This clone was counted between two and nine times. The V gene is TRBV6-4, the J gene TRBJ1-5; D is uncertain. CDR1 is MRHNA, CDR2 SNTAGT, per germline. The CDR3 is made up of 13 amino acids. Trimming removed 4 bases from V and 5 bases from J, with 9 bases in between. The CDR3 coding sequence is TGTGCCAGCAGTGTTGAGGGTGATCAGCCCCAGCATTTT. Translated, it gives CASSVEGDQPQHF.

V is TRBV9 and J is TRBJ1-3; D is unresolved. Trimming stripped 10 bases from V and 0 bases from J, with 11 bases between. The germline V gene has CDR1 SGDLS and CDR2 YYNGEE. The CDR3 sequence is 13 residues long. In DNA, the CDR3 is TGTGCCTACGAGTCGAGCTCTGGAAACACCATATATTTT. It yields the protein CAYESSSGNTIYF.

This chain uses TRBV7-9 with TRBJ2-3, with 10 nucleotides matching TRBD2. The CDR3 length is 15 residues. CDR1 and CDR2 from the germline V gene are SEHNR and FQNEAQ (reference sequence). J lost 2 bases, V lost 8 bases, and 7 bases had no gene match. The CDR3 loop reads CASWGSGGATDTQYF. DNA for the CDR3: TGTGCCAGCTGGGGAAGCGGGGGGGCCACAGATACGCAGTATTTT.

The chain joins TRBV30 to TRBJ1-2; 11 nucleotides match TRBD1. Germline assignment: CDR1 GTSNPN and CDR2 SVGIG (reference sequence). Unmatched junction bases numbered 1, after V lost 2 bases and J lost 2 bases. This CDR3 region has 14 residues. The CDR3 region has the DNA TGTGCCTGGAGTTGGGACAGGGGGAACTATGGCTACACCTTC. Translation: CAWSWDRGNYGYTF.